The rows below give T cell receptor beta chains drawn from one sample of a study of blood T cell repertoires in COVID-19. Repertoires were generated with immunoSEQ multiplex PCR, while TCRdb's copy carries only in-frame clones and drops some. The sample consists of nearly 300,000 clones, 88% of them appearing once. The sample consisted of peripheral blood. The receptors here all came from a woman aged 30 to 39 who had recovered from COVID-19. Each CDR3 is given with its conserved first and last residue. The D gene is left open where the match is weak. Rows give clone size only sometimes, using once, few, many, or a class for an expanded clone.

J	D	size	V	DNA	CDR3
TRBJ2-7	TRBD1	NA	TRBV7-2	TGTGCCAGCAGCTTAGGAGGGACAGGGAGTCGCGAGCAGTACTTC	CASSLGGTGSREQYF
TRBJ2-5	NA	NA	TRBV29-1	TGCAGCGTTGACAGGGATGGGGAGACCCAGTACTTC	CSVDRDGETQYF
TRBJ2-3	NA	NA	TRBV7-8	TGTGCCAGCAGCGGGGAAGGGGCGGCTTCAGATACGCAGTATTTT	CASSGEGAASDTQYF
TRBJ1-1	NA	NA	TRBV3-1/TRBV3-2	TGTGCCAGCAGCCAGGGACAAAGGAACACTGAAGCTTTCTTT	CASSQGQRNTEAFF
TRBJ2-7	NA	few	TRBV30	TGTGCCTTGTCGAGGGAGTCCTACGAGCAGTACTTC	CALSRESYEQYF
TRBJ2-7	TRBD1	NA	TRBV5-1	TGCGCCAGCAGCACCGGGACAGCCCCCTACGAGCAGTACTTC	CASSTGTAPYEQYF
TRBJ2-1	TRBD1	NA	TRBV2	TGTGCCAGCAGGGGACAGGGTCAGGAGCAGTTCTTC	CASRGQGQEQFF
TRBJ2-5	TRBD1	NA	TRBV29-1	TGCAGCGTCCGCCGACAGGGCCAAGAGACCCAGTACTTC	CSVRRQGQETQYF
TRBJ1-2	TRBD1	NA	TRBV5-1	TGCGCCAGCAGCTCAACGACAGGGGTCGGTAAAGGCGGCTACACCTTC	CASSSTTGVGKGGYTF
TRBJ2-7	TRBD1	NA	TRBV24-1	TGTGCCACCAGTGACCCACAGGGGAGTAACGAGCAGTACTTC	CATSDPQGSNEQYF
TRBJ1-1	NA	NA	TRBV19	TGTGCCAGTAGGAGTGTGGACTGGAACACTGAAGCTTTCTTT	CASRSVDWNTEAFF
TRBJ1-2	TRBD1	NA	TRBV13	TGTGCCAGCAGTCAGGAGTTAGGACAGGGAACTAACTATGGCTACACCTTC	CASSQELGQGTNYGYTF
TRBJ2-7	TRBD1	NA	TRBV15	TGTGCCACCAGCAGAGATACAGGACAGGGGGCAAACGAGCAGTACTTC	CATSRDTGQGANEQYF
TRBJ2-1	TRBD1	NA	TRBV24-1	TGTGCCACCAGTGATAGTCCCGGGACAGGGGGGGATGAGCAGTTCTTC	CATSDSPGTGGDEQFF